This T cell receptor (beta chain) was obtained from a study of cytomegalovirus exposure and HLA in healthy donors. Germline V gives CDR1 SGHVT, CDR2 SQSDAQ. This CDR3 spans 19 amino acids. Trimming removed 2 bases from V and 1 base from J; junction bases left unmatched: 14. 13 Jbeta primers and 60 Vbeta primers were used for the PCR. The table came from immunoSEQ multiplex PCR; TCRdb's copy has only in-frame clones and leaves some out. The sample has around 180,000 clones, over 70% seen once; the top ten hold 5.5% to 7.5%. The sequence came from a man aged 25 to 45 in good health and CMV-seropositive. The genes are TRBV7-4 and TRBJ1-5, with TRBD1 matching over 7 bases. The sample was PBMCs. The CDR3: CASSLSDTHRGGSNQPQHF. The CDR3 DNA follows: TGTGCCAGCAGCTTATCCGATACCCACAGGGGCGGGAGCAATCAGCCCCAGCATTTT.